This T cell receptor beta chain was found in a study of cytomegalovirus exposure and HLA in healthy donors (dated by TCRdb to 2015 to 2018). Notes on the research overall: A later analysis indicated that the 120 or so validation repertoires were generated on the platform also employed for the 700 or so repertoires of the first cohort. The aim of the study was to test whether cataloging public T cell receptors could identify signatures of past pathogen exposure. Along with the approximately 670-subject first cohort, a separate validation cohort of over a hundred different subjects was used. High-throughput TCR immunosequencing, statistical association of individual TCRs with disease status, and machine learning were combined to predict cytomegalovirus infection status. Study-wide findings and limitations: Most TCR sequences were seen in very few donors, while some public TCRs were found in many individuals. Three of the identified cytomegalovirus-associated TCR beta chains were confirmed in vitro to be specific for cytomegalovirus antigens. In a later analysis, TCRs clustered in the first cohort were found to also tend to co-occur in the roughly 120 validation repertoires, with roughly 93% of cluster scores above 0. All 120 or so repertoires were used to score co-occurrence in the validation cohort in a later analysis, because that analysis had no HLA typing for the cohort. Cytomegalovirus status was reported to be diagnosed by the classifier with high specificity and sensitivity in both the original and validation cohorts. The authors suggested that the approach could potentially be extended to other disease states and immunological phenotypes. The study listed 170 or so TCR beta chains as associated with cytomegalovirus.

With regard to this clone: The antigen this receptor binds is unknown. No clone much larger than this one lies a single base away; base qualities are absent.

CDR1 and CDR2, looked up from the germline V gene, are WSHSY and SAAADI. The junction shows trimming of 7 bases on V and 4 bases on J, plus 10 bases between the germline ends. Including cysteine and phenylalanine, the CDR3 has 12 amino acids. The sequence is cut down to CDR3 DNA, 36 bases in frame from base 1. The protocol used for the library was the immunoSEQ multiplex PCR assay. As for how the authors treated the data: A statistical classification framework was built for diagnosing cytomegalovirus status from the catalog of TCR beta chain sequences. TCRdb carries this immuneACCESS record with in-frame sequences only. Its versions omit some clonotypes, under half of them owing to an unresolved V gene in the studies checked, with the rest unexplained. V and J calls and clone size follow that table, whereas D and trimming were derived from the DNA. The sample table lists approximately 160,000 clones, about 96% of them with a count of one. The ten largest make up 0.8% to 0.95% of the sample.

The donors belonged to the validation cohort of over a hundred subjects, which was separate from the roughly 670-subject first cohort. Sample: PBMCs. The rearrangement combines TRBV10-2 with TRBJ1-1; TRBD1 might be the D gene, on 6 matching bases. The receptor comes from a woman younger than 35 in good health and CMV-seronegative. The CDR3 in this case is CASTLGGTEAFF. The sequenced DNA is TGCGCCAGCACCCTAGGGGGCACTGAAGCTTTCTTT.